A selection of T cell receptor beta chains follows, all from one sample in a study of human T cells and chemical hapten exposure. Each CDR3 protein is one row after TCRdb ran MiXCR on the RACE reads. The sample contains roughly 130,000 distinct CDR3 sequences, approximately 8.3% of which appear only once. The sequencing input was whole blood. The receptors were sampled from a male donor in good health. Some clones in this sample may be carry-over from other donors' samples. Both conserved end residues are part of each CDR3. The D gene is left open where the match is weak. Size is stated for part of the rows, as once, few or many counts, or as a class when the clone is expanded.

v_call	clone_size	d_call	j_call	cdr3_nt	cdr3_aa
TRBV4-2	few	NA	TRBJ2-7	TGTGCCAGCAGCCAAGAGGAGGGATTTACCTACGAGCAGTACTTC	CASSQEEGFTYEQYF
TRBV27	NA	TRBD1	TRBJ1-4	TGTGCCAGCAGTCCCGAGGACAGGGGGCAAGAAAAACTGTTTTTT	CASSPEDRGQEKLFF
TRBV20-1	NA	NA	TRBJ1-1	TGCAGTGCTAGGGGGGGGTTCGAAGCTTTCTTT	CSARGGFEAFF
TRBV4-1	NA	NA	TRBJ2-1	TGCGCCAGCAGCCAAGATTATACGGTGAGCTCCTACAATGAGCAGTTCTTC	CASSQDYTVSSYNEQFF
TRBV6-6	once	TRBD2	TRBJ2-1	TGTGCCAGCAGTTACGGAGCGGGAGGGTCGGAGGAGCAGTTCTTC	CASSYGAGGSEEQFF
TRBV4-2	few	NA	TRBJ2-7	TGTGCCAGCAGCAACAGCGCCAACTACGAGCAGTACTTC	CASSNSANYEQYF
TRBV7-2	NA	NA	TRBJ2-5	TGTGCCAGCAGCTTACACGGGCAGGGCAGAGAGACCCAGTACTTC	CASSLHGQGRETQYF
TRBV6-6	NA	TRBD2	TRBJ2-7	TGTGCCAGCAGTTACTCGATAGCGGGCACCGCCTACGAGCAGTACTTC	CASSYSIAGTAYEQYF
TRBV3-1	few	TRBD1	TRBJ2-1	TGTGCCAGCAGCCATGTATTAACAGGGGGTGAGCAGTTCTTC	CASSHVLTGGEQFF
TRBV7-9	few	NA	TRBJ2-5	TGTGCCAGCAGCTTAGTTGAGGGCCTAGAAGAGACCCAGTACTTC	CASSLVEGLEETQYF
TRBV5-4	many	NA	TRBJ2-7	TGTGCCAGCAGCTTGGGAGGGGGTAACGAGCAGTACTTC	CASSLGGGNEQYF
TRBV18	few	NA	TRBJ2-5	TGTGCCAGCTCACCTCGACTGGAAGAGACCCAGTACTTC	CASSPRLEETQYF
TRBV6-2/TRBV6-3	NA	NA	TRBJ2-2	TGTGCCAGCAGTTACAGGACTGCGAACACCGGGGAGCTGTTTTTT	CASSYRTANTGELFF